This is a list of T cell receptor beta chains from one sample in a study of blood T cell repertoires in COVID-19. Here immunoSEQ multiplex PCR was the method, and the copy in TCRdb shows in-frame clones only, minus some. The sample gives more than 200,000 clones, roughly 80% of which show up once; under 5.5% is in the top ten. Material for sequencing was peripheral blood. Receptors were obtained from a woman of 80 years or more with active or convalescent COVID-19. The CDR3 runs from the conserved cysteine through the conserved F or W. A D gene is named only where the DNA matches it firmly.

d_gene: TRBD1
j_gene: TRBJ1-5
v_gene: TRBV28
CDR3nt: TGTGCCAGCAGTTTAGGGACAGCTTGGGGGCAGCCCCAGCATTTT
CDR3aa: CASSLGTAWGQPQHF

d_gene: TRBD1
j_gene: TRBJ1-1
v_gene: TRBV5-6
CDR3nt: TGTGCCAGCAGCTTACGGCGGACAGGGGTAGCTGAAGCTTTCTTT
CDR3aa: CASSLRRTGVAEAFF

d_gene: TRBD1
j_gene: TRBJ1-2
v_gene: TRBV3-1/TRBV3-2
CDR3nt: TGTGCCAGCAGCATGGACAGGTATGGCTACACCTTC
CDR3aa: CASSMDRYGYTF

d_gene: TRBD2
j_gene: TRBJ2-1
v_gene: TRBV7-9
CDR3nt: TGTGCCAGCAGCTTACGGGGCTCGGGACTAGCAAAAGGGTGGGAGCAGTTCTTC
CDR3aa: CASSLRGSGLAKGWEQFF

d_gene: TRBD1
j_gene: TRBJ1-1
v_gene: TRBV28
CDR3nt: TGTGCCAGCAGTTTATCCGGGACAGGGGGAAGGACTGAAGCTTTCTTT
CDR3aa: CASSLSGTGGRTEAFF

d_gene: NA
j_gene: TRBJ2-3
v_gene: TRBV2
CDR3nt: TGTGCCAGCACGTCCTTCGGGACAAATACGCAGTATTTT
CDR3aa: CASTSFGTNTQYF

d_gene: TRBD2
j_gene: TRBJ2-1
v_gene: TRBV24-1
CDR3nt: TGTGCCACCATGGCTAGCGGGACCATCCCCAATGAGCAGTTCTTC
CDR3aa: CATMASGTIPNEQFF

d_gene: NA
j_gene: TRBJ2-3
v_gene: TRBV9
CDR3nt: TGTGCCAGCAGCGTAACCCACCGGGACACCACGCAGTATTTT
CDR3aa: CASSVTHRDTTQYF

d_gene: NA
j_gene: TRBJ2-1
v_gene: TRBV2
CDR3nt: TGTGCCGTAGCGGAGAGCTCCTACAATGAGCAGTTCTTC
CDR3aa: CAVAESSYNEQFF

d_gene: TRBD2
j_gene: TRBJ2-7
v_gene: TRBV6-4
CDR3nt: TGTGCCAGCAGGGGGCTAGCGGGGACCTACTCCTACGAGCAGTACTTC
CDR3aa: CASRGLAGTYSYEQYF

d_gene: NA
j_gene: TRBJ2-1
v_gene: TRBV2
CDR3nt: TGTGCCAGCAGTGATAGAACGGTCGGGAACAATGAGCAGTTCTTC
CDR3aa: CASSDRTVGNNEQFF